This T cell receptor beta chain was identified in a study of T cell repertoires in cytomegalovirus infection. Background on the study: Epitope selection comprised recently identified HLA-C-restricted CMV epitopes and well-studied HLA-B-restricted CMV epitopes. CMV infection and matching HLA type were both indicated by public TCR beta signatures.

The germline V gene has CDR1 SGHAT and CDR2 FQNNGV. J lost 4 bases, V lost 3 bases, and 1 base had no gene match. The CDR3 runs 15 residues. Whole-study results and caveats: There were carriers of CMV plus the relevant HLA, and cumulative public TCR beta family frequency identified them. What dominated the ex vivo response were HLA-C-restricted CMV-specific TCR beta clonotypes.

With regard to this clonotype: Its cognate antigen is unknown.

MiXCR, applied by TCRdb to the reads, yields one record per CDR3 protein. Counted here are under 300,000 distinct CDR3 sequences, 20% to 25% occurring once; the ten biggest clones make up roughly a fifth. Material: cultured PBMCs, obtained from culture after CMV antigen stimulation. This rearrangement joins TRBV11-2 to TRBJ2-2; 11 nucleotides match TRBD2. The TCR sequence derives from a human donor in good health (CMV status not recorded). Some clones in this sample may be carry-over from other donors' samples. As DNA, the CDR3 is TGTGCCAGCAGCTTCGGACTAGCGGGCACCGGGGAGCTGTTTTTT. Encoded protein: CASSFGLAGTGELFF.